The entry below describes one T cell receptor (beta chain). The antigen remains unidentified. Described time point: peripheral blood 6 weeks after treatment start. Per germline, CDR1 MNHNS and CDR2 SASEGT. Trimming cost V 6 bases and J 6 bases, with 11 bases left between them. The CDR3 covers 12 residues. This entry belongs to a study of PD-L1 blockade in urothelial cancer. Study-level background: Investigators checked blood 3 weeks (second dose) and 6 weeks after treatment start. The median T cell count in blood samples was more than 110,000. Study-wide results and limits: Having blood TCR clonality under the median before treatment predicted better survival.

Synthetic TCR analog templates were added to each PCR reaction. Clones were read by immunoSEQ multiplex PCR, and TCRdb kept only the in-frame ones, dropping some. The repertoire holds 15,000 to 20,000 clones, with under 85% as singletons. The sequencing here drew on PBMCs, taken around atezolizumab (anti-PD-L1) treatment. The rearrangement uses TRBV6-1 and TRBJ1-2; D call uncertain. The sequence derives from a man aged 50-59 years with urothelial cancer. The CDR3 reads CASSRRVHGYTF. Here the CDR3 DNA reads TGTGCCAGCAGCCGGAGGGTTCATGGCTACACCTTC.